These 11 T cell receptor beta chains were all obtained from the same sample, sequenced in a study of T-cell reconstitution after alpha-beta-depleted transplantation in children. Unique molecular identifiers featured in how the TCRbeta library was prepared. TCRdb redid the calling of the PCR reads with MiXCR, one entry per CDR3 protein. The table has about 540,000 distinct CDR3 sequences, about 16% seen once. The specimen comprised PBMCs from the stem cell graft donor, sampled from the stem cell graft. Every receptor here comes from a human donor who donated a stem cell graft to a child with acute lymphoblastic leukemia.

The rearrangement joins TRBV19 to TRBJ2-2; TRBD2 agrees at 8 bases. Trimming at V came to 6 bases and at J to 0 bases, leaving 18 bases not matched to a gene. Germline V gives CDR1 LNHDA, CDR2 SQIVND (reference sequence). The CDR3 is 20 amino acids. The CDR3, as DNA: TGTGCCAGTAGCAACCCCTATAGCGGGATAAAGGGGTCGAACACCGGGGAGCTGTTTTTT. Its translation: CASSNPYSGIKGSNTGELFF.

The chain links TRBV7-9 to TRBJ2-1; D possibly corresponds to TRBD2 (5 bases). The V gene's germline CDR1 is SEHNR and CDR2 FQNEAQ (reference sequence). V was clipped by 7 bases and J by 0 bases, with 7 bases between them. This CDR3 is built from 13 residues. The CDR3 spells CASTGVSYNEQFF. The CDR3 nucleotides read TGTGCCAGCACCGGGGTCTCCTACAATGAGCAGTTCTTC.

V gene TRBV29-1 combines with J gene TRBJ2-7; 10 bases are shared with TRBD2. The CDR3 contains 13 residues. Trimming at V came to 5 bases and at J to 5 bases, leaving 6 bases not matched to a gene. Germline V gives CDR1 SQVTM, CDR2 ANQGSEA. CDR3 residues: CSVIGTSANEQYF. As DNA, the CDR3 is TGCAGCGTTATAGGGACTAGCGCTAACGAGCAGTACTTC.

This chain joins TRBV10-2 and TRBJ2-5; 10 bases align to TRBD1. J gave up 5 bases and V 6 bases, and 3 bases lay outside the gene matches. The CDR3 is 13 amino acids. Germline V gene lookup returns CDR1 WSHSY and CDR2 SAAADI. CDR3 bases: TGCGCCAGCAGGGACAGGGGGGCCGAGACCCAGTACTTC. It yields the protein CASRDRGAETQYF.

The chain is built from TRBV12-3 or TRBV12-4 and TRBJ1-1; 10 bases are a match to TRBD1. The CDR3 has 13 amino acids. V lost 5 bases to trimming and J lost 6 bases; unmatched junction nucleotides: 3. CDR3 nucleotide sequence: TGTGCCAGCAGTGGGGACAGGGGCTCTGAAGCTTTCTTT. Translated: CASSGDRGSEAFF.

The table lists this clonotype with a few counts. This rearrangement joins TRBV29-1 to TRBJ2-7; TRBD2 matches 9 bases. Per the germline V gene, CDR1 is SQVTM and CDR2 is ANQGSEA. This CDR3 has 12 residues. The J segment lost 2 bases and the V segment lost 5 bases, leaving 1 base of the junction unmatched. CDR3 loop: CSVRLAAYEQYF. Written as DNA, the CDR3 is TGCAGCGTTCGACTAGCGGCCTACGAGCAGTACTTC.

This clonotype was counted at least ten times. This rearrangement joins TRBV7-3 to TRBJ2-6; TRBD2 matches 10 bases. Trimming at V came to 2 bases and at J to 0 bases, leaving 4 bases not matched to a gene. Germline CDR1 is SGHTA and CDR2 is FQGTGA. The CDR3 loop spans 18 amino acids. This chain's CDR3 is CASSLALAGGSGANVLTF. The CDR3 nucleotides are TGTGCCAGCAGCTTAGCATTAGCGGGGGGCTCTGGGGCCAACGTCCTGACTTTC.

The chain combines TRBV20-1 with TRBJ2-7, with 8 bases matching TRBD2. There are 14 residues in the CDR3. Germline lookup yields CDR1 DFQATT and CDR2 SNEGSKA (reference sequence). The ends lost 6 bases at V and 2 bases at J; junction bases unmatched: 9. This CDR3 is CSARGGGYTYEQYF. CDR3 bases: TGCAGTGCCCGCGGCGGGGGGTATACCTACGAGCAGTACTTC.

The chain uses TRBV6-1 and TRBJ2-1, with 8 bases identical to TRBD2. Germline-derived CDR1 and CDR2 are MNHNS and SASEGT. This CDR3 comprises 18 residues. Trimming cost V 4 bases and J 7 bases; bases outside gene matches: 18. The CDR3 nucleotides read TGTGCCAGCAGTGCAGGCTCCGGGACTAGTCGTTCTGGGAATGAGCAGTTCTTC. Residues: CASSAGSGTSRSGNEQFF.

This clonotype was counted between two and nine times. CDR3 sequence (DNA): TGTGCCAGCAGCCCCGTTACAGGGTGGGGATCCTACGAGCAGTACTTC. Protein product: CASSPVTGWGSYEQYF. The chain joins TRBV7-2 to TRBJ2-7; maybe TRBD1 (6 bases). Per germline, CDR1 SGHTA and CDR2 FQGNSA. This CDR3 is built from 16 residues. V lost 5 bases to trimming and J lost 1 base, with 18 bases between them.

The gene calls are TRBV29-1 and TRBJ1-1, with a possible D match to TRBD1 (6 bases). Germline V gene lookup returns CDR1 SQVTM and CDR2 ANQGSEA. This CDR3 comprises 12 residues. V gave up 7 bases and J gave up 5 bases, with 14 bases separating them. The CDR3 loop is CSARGGGTEAFF. DNA for the CDR3: TGCAGCGCACGAGGGGGAGGTACTGAAGCTTTCTTT.